These 10 T cell receptor beta chains originate from one sample sequenced in a study of cytotoxic CD8 clonotypes in ibrutinib-treated CLL. Repertoires were generated with immunoSEQ multiplex PCR, while TCRdb's copy carries only in-frame clones and drops some. This sample has tens of thousands of clones, with less than 90% found just once. Sequences were derived from PBMCs, sampled after 24 months of ibrutinib treatment. These receptors were obtained from a human donor with chronic lymphocytic leukemia.

This clone occurred once. The genes are TRBV27 and TRBJ2-7, with a weak D call TRBD1 (5 bases). Per the germline V gene, CDR1 is MNHEY and CDR2 is SMNVEV (reference sequence). Deletions cut 6 bases from V and 6 bases from J, with 12 bases between. This CDR3 is built from 12 residues. The CDR3 is CASSTRGAEQYF. In nucleotides, the CDR3 is TGTGCCAGCAGCACAAGGGGCGCCGAGCAGTACTTC.

V gene TRBV9 combines with J gene TRBJ1-2; no definite D call. The V end lost 4 bases, the J end lost 8 bases, and 12 bases lay between the germline ends. Germline V gene lookup returns CDR1 SGDLS and CDR2 YYNGEE. CDR3 size: 12 residues. The CDR3 DNA sequence: TGTGCCAGCAGCTTACGGGGATGGGGCTACACCTTC. Translating it yields CASSLRGWGYTF.

The CDR3 DNA reads as TGTGCCAGCAGCTTAGAGGTCGGGCGCACAGATACGCAGTATTTT. Its protein product is CASSLEVGRTDTQYF. The chain combines TRBV7-2 with TRBJ2-3; D gene uncertain. The germline V and J ends were trimmed by 1 base and 1 base, with 9 bases remaining between them. The CDR3 extends over 15 amino acids. The germline gives CDR1 SGHTA, CDR2 FQGNSA.

The gene calls are TRBV29-1 and TRBJ1-1, with no clear D. Per germline, CDR1 SQVTM and CDR2 ANQGSEA. The CDR3 has 13 amino acids. The V end lost 0 bases, the J end lost 9 bases, and 14 bases lay between the germline ends. Here the CDR3 DNA reads TGCAGCGTTGAAGATAGAAGCTCACCGAAAGCTTTCTTT. This codes for CSVEDRSSPKAFF.

V and J are TRBV11-2 and TRBJ2-1; D unresolved. This CDR3 has 15 amino acids. Trimming left V 4 bases short and J 3 bases short, with 13 bases between. Germline assignment: CDR1 SGHAT and CDR2 FQNNGV. CDR3 in amino acids: CASSSVGTGYNEQFF. CDR3 DNA: TGTGCCAGCAGCTCCGTGGGCACCGGCTACAATGAGCAGTTCTTC.

The chain has TRBV5-1 and TRBJ2-7; 9 nucleotides line up with TRBD2. This CDR3 spans 15 amino acids. Germline CDR1 SGHRS, CDR2 YFSETQ. J gave up 5 bases and V 0 bases, and 6 bases lay outside the gene matches. Here the CDR3 DNA reads TGCGCCAGCAGCTTGGCTGGTAGCGGGAGTAACGAGCAGTACTTC. Translating it yields CASSLAGSGSNEQYF.

In this sample, this clone turned up once. The gene calls are TRBV19 and TRBJ1-1, with D uncertain. CDR1 and CDR2 (germline): LNHDA, SQIVND (reference sequence). The length of the CDR3 is 14 residues. Trimming removed 4 bases at V and 0 bases at J, with 9 bases between. The CDR3 bases are TGTGCCAGTAGTAAGGCAAGGATGAACACTGAAGCTTTCTTT. As protein: CASSKARMNTEAFF.

The chain combines TRBV11-3 with TRBJ2-3; D may be TRBD1 (5 bases). The germline V gene has CDR1 SGHNT and CDR2 YENEEA. Trimming left V 1 base short and J 2 bases short, with 10 bases between. The CDR3 totals 15 residues. The CDR3 protein is CASSLAFGATDTQYF. DNA of the CDR3: TGTGCCAGCAGCTTAGCATTTGGGGCCACAGATACGCAGTATTTT.

The chain links TRBV4-2 to TRBJ2-7; 9 bases line up with TRBD1. CDR1 and CDR2 (germline): LGHNA, YNFKEQ. The J segment lost 4 bases and the V segment lost 2 bases, leaving 3 bases of the junction unmatched. This CDR3 has 14 residues. The CDR3 DNA reads as TGTGCCAGCAGCCAACCGGGACAGGGATACGAGCAGTACTTC. Translation: CASSQPGQGYEQYF.

The CDR3 sequence is CASSSGRTEAQPQHF. The DNA of the CDR3 is TGTGCCAGCAGCTCGGGGAGAACAGAGGCTCAGCCCCAGCATTTT. The V gene is TRBV6-1, the J gene TRBJ1-5; D uncertain. This CDR3 is 15 amino acids long. The V end lost 6 bases, the J end lost 6 bases, and 18 bases lay between the germline ends. Germline V gene data show CDR1 as MNHNS and CDR2 as SASEGT.